These 24 T cell receptor beta chains share one sample of origin, sequenced in a study of monozygotic twins with inflammatory bowel disease. TCRdb reanalyzed the 5' RACE reads, giving one entry per CDR3 protein sequence and no DNA. This table holds about 300,000 distinct CDR3 sequences. Sequencing was carried out using blood. The receptors stem from a human donor with ulcerative colitis or Crohn's disease, or a healthy co-twin of an affected twin (not recorded which).

V is TRBV2 and J is TRBJ2-7. CDR1 is SNHLY and CDR2 is FYNNEI in the germline V gene. The CDR3 loop spans 12 amino acids. The CDR3 loop is CASSVYIDEQYF.

The V call is TRBV7-2, the J call TRBJ2-5; TCRdb calls TRBD2, which cannot be checked without DNA. CDR3 length: 16 residues. Germline V CDR1 and CDR2: SGHTA, FQGNSA. The CDR3 loop is CASSFKMAGGQETQYF.

The chain has TRBV5-1 and TRBJ2-1. The CDR3 has 15 amino acids. CDR1 SGHRS and CDR2 YFSETQ come from the germline V gene. The CDR3 here is CASKTDQITYNEQFF.

V gene TRBV18 combines with J gene TRBJ2-7; TCRdb's D gene call, TRBD1, goes unchecked for lack of DNA. The CDR3 length is 12 residues. CDR1 KGHSH and CDR2 LQKENI come from the germline V gene. CDR3 protein: CASSPGQSEQYF.

V usage is TRBV19 and J usage is TRBJ2-2; the TRBD2 assignment by TCRdb is unverifiable without DNA. CDR1 LNHDA and CDR2 SQIVND come from the germline V gene (reference sequence). The CDR3 extends over 19 amino acids. The CDR3 protein is CASNLPGLAGGQGTGELFF. Using reference TRBV19 and TRBJ2-2 for the parts outside the CDR3, the full variable domain is DGGITQSPKYLFRKEGQNVTLSCEQNLNHDAMYWYRQDPGQGLRLIYYSQIVNDFQKGDIAEGYSVSREKKESFPLTVTSAQKNPTAFYLCASNLPGLAGGQGTGELFFGEGSRLTVL.

The chain links TRBV6-6 to TRBJ1-5; TCRdb returns TRBD1, unconfirmable since there is no DNA. Per the germline V gene, CDR1 is MNHNY and CDR2 is SVGAGI (reference sequence). The CDR3 consists of 14 residues. CDR3 loop: CASSTGVSNQPQHF.

V is TRBV11-1 and J is TRBJ2-7. CDR1 and CDR2 from the germline V gene are SGHAT and FQDESV (reference sequence). This CDR3 is built from 18 residues. The CDR3 protein is CASSLPRKPDRGSYEQYF. Filled out from reference TRBV11-1 and TRBJ2-7, the complete variable domain reads EAEVAQSPRYKITEKSQAVAFWCDPISGHATLYWYRQILGQGPELLVQFQDESVVDDSQLPKDRFSAERLKGVDSTLKIQPAELGDSAMYLCASSLPRKPDRGSYEQYFGPGTRLTVT.

The genes are TRBV6-5 and TRBJ2-7; there is no DNA to check the TCRdb D call of TRBD2. Germline V gene lookup returns CDR1 MNHEY and CDR2 SVGAGI. There are 14 residues in the CDR3. CDR3 loop: CASSYSLAREEQYF.

The chain uses TRBV7-9 and TRBJ2-2. CDR1 and CDR2 from the germline V gene are SEHNR and FQNEAQ (reference sequence). CDR3 length: 12 residues. CDR3 sequence reads: CASSLTSGELFF. Using reference TRBV7-9 and TRBJ2-2 for the parts outside the CDR3, the full variable domain is DTGVSQNPRHKITKRGQNVTFRCDPISEHNRLYWYRQTLGQGPEFLTYFQNEAQLEKSRLLSDRFSAERPKGSFSTLEIQRTEQGDSAMYLCASSLTSGELFFGEGSRLTVL.

The rearrangement uses TRBV5-6 and TRBJ2-7; TCRdb's D gene call, TRBD2, goes unchecked for lack of DNA. From germline, CDR1 is SGHDT and CDR2 YYEEEE. The CDR3 has 14 residues. The CDR3 protein is CASSLLASVYEQYF.

The rearrangement links TRBV7-2 to TRBJ1-4; TCRdb outputs TRBD1, but without DNA this stays unchecked. The CDR3 sequence is 15 residues long. Germline V lookup: CDR1 SGHTA, CDR2 FQGNSA. This CDR3 reads CASSLMQGSYEKLFF.

The genes are TRBV6-5 and TRBJ2-1; TCRdb's D gene call, TRBD1, goes unchecked for lack of DNA. Germline loops: CDR1 MNHEY, CDR2 SVGAGI. The CDR3 length is 15 residues. The CDR3 reads CASSYDRGPSNEQFF.

The genes are TRBV29-1 and TRBJ2-5. CDR3 size: 16 residues. Germline CDR1 SQVTM, CDR2 ANQGSEA. This CDR3 is CSVEDKFRSTQETQYF.

The CDR3 region is CASSLAPGLAGTGELFF. The chain employs TRBV5-1 and TRBJ2-2; the TRBD2 assignment by TCRdb is unverifiable without DNA. CDR3 length: 17 amino acids. The germline CDR1 and CDR2 sequences are SGHRS and YFSETQ.

The chain joins TRBV29-1 to TRBJ2-7; TCRdb gives TRBD1 as the D gene, but with no DNA this cannot be confirmed. The CDR3 is 11 amino acids. CDR1 and CDR2 (germline): SQVTM, ANQGSEA. The CDR3: CSVVSGNEQYF.

The chain has TRBV18 and TRBJ2-2; the D call from TCRdb, TRBD1, cannot be confirmed without DNA. The V gene's germline CDR1 is KGHSH and CDR2 LQKENI. CDR3 length: 13 amino acids. The CDR3: CASSLYRTGELFF. The full variable domain, its missing parts supplied by reference TRBV18 and TRBJ2-2, is NAGVMQNPRHLVRRRGQEARLRCSPMKGHSHVYWYRQLPEEGLKFMVYLQKENIIDESGMPKERFSAEFPKEGPSILRIQQVVRGDSAAYFCASSLYRTGELFFGEGSRLTVL.

The chain employs TRBV5-1 and TRBJ2-7; without DNA, the TCRdb call of TRBD1 cannot be checked. Germline-derived CDR1 and CDR2 are SGHRS and YFSETQ. The CDR3 covers 12 residues. The CDR3: CASSLQGAEQYF.

The chain joins TRBV19 to TRBJ1-2; TCRdb gives TRBD1 as the D gene, but with no DNA this cannot be confirmed. Germline assignment: CDR1 LNHDA and CDR2 SQIVND (reference sequence). There are 13 residues in the CDR3. CDR3: CASSLPLSYGYTF. The variable domain in full, completed from reference TRBV19 and TRBJ1-2, reads DGGITQSPKYLFRKEGQNVTLSCEQNLNHDAMYWYRQDPGQGLRLIYYSQIVNDFQKGDIAEGYSVSREKKESFPLTVTSAQKNPTAFYLCASSLPLSYGYTFGSGTRLTVV.

This chain uses TRBV5-1 with TRBJ2-4; TCRdb proposes TRBD2, but this gene call is untestable without DNA. This CDR3 is built from 15 residues. Per germline, CDR1 SGHRS and CDR2 YFSETQ. The CDR3 region is CASSLGGLGSNIQYF.

The chain is built from TRBV6-2 or TRBV6-3 and TRBJ1-4. Germline-derived CDR1 and CDR2 are MNHEY and SVGEGT. The CDR3 runs to 14 residues. CDR3 amino acids: CASNKGGKVEKLFF.

V usage is TRBV4-3 and J usage is TRBJ2-4; TCRdb names TRBD1, which stays unverified in the absence of DNA. This CDR3 is built from 16 residues. The germline V gene has CDR1 LGHNA and CDR2 YSLEER. CDR3 sequence: CASSQEGRLAKNIQYF.

The V gene is TRBV9, the J gene TRBJ1-3. The CDR3 is 16 amino acids. Germline values: CDR1 SGDLS, CDR2 YYNGEE. The CDR3 is CASSVEPASSGNTIYF.

This chain connects TRBV6-2 or TRBV6-3 to TRBJ2-4. Germline assignment: CDR1 MNHEY and CDR2 SVGEGT. The CDR3 contains 14 residues. This CDR3 is CASSYSFLRNIQYF.

V and J are TRBV20-1 and TRBJ1-2; the TRBD1 assignment by TCRdb is unverifiable without DNA. The CDR3 has 14 residues. Looked up from germline, CDR1 is DFQATT and CDR2 is SNEGSKA (reference sequence). This CDR3 reads CSARDHRRLEGYTF.